This T cell receptor beta chain originates from a study of T cell responses to AZD1222 COVID-19 vaccine. For the study at large: Analysis merged second doses at about 4 or about 12 weeks. Findings of the study overall: Sampling that yielded the repertoires occurred only after the peak T cell response. Spike-specific TCR breadth and depth went up after people got two AZD1222 doses.

Points on this clone: Its antigen remains unknown.

Sequencing used immunoSEQ multiplex PCR; TCRdb keeps in-frame clones, though not all of them. The data show about 150,000 clones, roughly nine tenths seen once. The CDR3 runs to 15 residues. Germline V gives CDR1 SGHAT, CDR2 FQDESV (reference sequence). Trimming stripped 3 bases from V and 5 bases from J, with 16 bases between. This chain connects TRBV11-1 to TRBJ2-5; no reliable D call. This specimen consisted of peripheral blood, obtained on day 0 of AZD1222 vaccination. The sequence derives from an adult in good health. The CDR3 nucleotides are TGTGCCAGCAGCTTGCCGAGGCAGAGTTGGGAGACCCAGTACTTC. This encodes CASSLPRQSWETQYF.